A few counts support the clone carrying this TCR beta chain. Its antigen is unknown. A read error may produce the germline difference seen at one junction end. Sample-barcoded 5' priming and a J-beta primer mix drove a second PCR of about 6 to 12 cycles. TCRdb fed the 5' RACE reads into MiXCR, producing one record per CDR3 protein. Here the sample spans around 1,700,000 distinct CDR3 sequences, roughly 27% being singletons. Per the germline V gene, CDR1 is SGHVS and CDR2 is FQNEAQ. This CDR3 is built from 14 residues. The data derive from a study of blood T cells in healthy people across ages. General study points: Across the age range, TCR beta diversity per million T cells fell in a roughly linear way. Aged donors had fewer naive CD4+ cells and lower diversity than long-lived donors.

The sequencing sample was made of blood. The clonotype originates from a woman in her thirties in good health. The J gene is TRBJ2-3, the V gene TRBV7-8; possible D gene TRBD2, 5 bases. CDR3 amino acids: CASSFQRSRDTQYF. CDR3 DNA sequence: TGTGCCAGCAGCTTTCAGCGGAGCAGAGATACGCAGTATTTT. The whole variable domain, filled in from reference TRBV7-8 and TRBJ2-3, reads GAGVSQSPRYKVAKRGQDVALRCDPISGHVSLFWYQQALGQGPEFLTYFQNEAQLDKSGLPSDRFFAERPEGSVSTLKIQRTQQEDSAVYLCASSFQRSRDTQYFGPGTRLTVL.